This T cell receptor (beta chain) was obtained from a study of T cell responses to AZD1222 COVID-19 vaccine. Profiling relied on immunoSEQ multiplex PCR, and the TCRdb table lists in-frame clones only, not all of them. The sample has under 150,000 clones; 85% to 95% are singletons. The germline V and J ends were trimmed by 7 bases and 3 bases, with 13 bases remaining between them. The CDR3 is made up of 13 amino acids. The germline V gene has CDR1 LNHDA and CDR2 SQIVND (reference sequence). V is TRBV19 and J is TRBJ2-7; tentative D call: TRBD1 (5 bases). The sample consisted of peripheral blood, taken on day 0 of AZD1222 vaccination. This clonotype was sampled from an adult in good health. CDR3 DNA sequence: TGTGCCAGTAATGCAGGGTCTGGCTACGAGCAGTACTTC. It is translated as CASNAGSGYEQYF.